The 26 T cell receptor beta chains presented below share a single source sample, sequenced in a study of control samples from healthy donors and cancer patients (TCRdb year 2020). Library preparation was by the immunoSEQ multiplex PCR assay. TCRdb retrieved this table from immuneACCESS and kept in-frame rearrangements only. Not all clones are present; in checked studies, unresolved V genes account for under half, and no reason is known for the remainder. Counted in this sample were tens of thousands of clones; around nine tenths of them appeared once. The ten largest account for 1.9% of the sample. Sample: PBMCs. These receptors came from an older woman with head and neck cancer.

This clone was found once. The chain employs TRBV5-4 and TRBJ2-5; TRBD1 is a possible D gene (6 bases). Germline V gene lookup returns CDR1 SGHNT and CDR2 YYREEE (reference sequence). The CDR3 covers 15 residues. V shed 4 bases and J shed 5 bases, with 18 bases lying between them. CDR3 sequence (DNA): TGTGCCAGCAGCGCAGGACAGCGAGAGTGGGAGACCCAGTACTTC. Its translation is CASSAGQREWETQYF.

The DNA of the CDR3 is TGTGCCAGCAGCCCCGACAGGGGCGGGCAAGAGACCCAGTACTTC. This gives the protein CASSPDRGGQETQYF. This sequence joins TRBV28 and TRBJ2-5; TRBD1 agrees at 8 bases. Germline CDR1 is MDHEN and CDR2 is SYDVKM. The trim removed 6 bases at V and 2 bases at J, leaving 8 bases unmatched. The CDR3 has 15 amino acids.

This chain links TRBV29-1 with TRBJ2-3; D is unclear. The CDR3 is 13 amino acids. CDR1 and CDR2 from the germline V gene are SQVTM and ANQGSEA. Trimming removed 7 bases from V and 1 base from J, with 12 bases in between. DNA of the CDR3: TGCAGCGGTGATCGAGGAGGCACAGATACGCAGTATTTT. This codes for CSGDRGGTDTQYF.

This clone was seen only a few times. V is TRBV27 and J is TRBJ1-5, with D perhaps TRBD1 (5 bases). V dropped 6 bases and J dropped 6 bases, with 9 bases sitting between them. This CDR3 is 12 amino acids long. CDR1 and CDR2 (germline): MNHEY, SMNVEV (reference sequence). The CDR3 nucleotides are TGTGCCAGCAGAGGGGAGGGTCAGCCCCAGCATTTT. Protein product: CASRGEGQPQHF.

The V gene is TRBV24-1, the J gene TRBJ2-5; D perhaps matches TRBD1 (6 bases). V lost 2 bases to trimming and J lost 0 bases, with 9 bases between them. Germline V gives CDR1 KGHDR, CDR2 SFDVKD. This CDR3 region has 15 residues. This CDR3 is CATSDSRQDQETQYF. DNA for the CDR3: TGTGCCACCAGTGATTCGCGACAGGACCAAGAGACCCAGTACTTC.

This clone was found once. This chain links TRBV5-1 with TRBJ2-2, with D unresolved. The CDR3 consists of 15 residues. The V and J ends lost 1 base and 1 base respectively, with 8 bases between them. Germline V gives CDR1 SGHRS, CDR2 YFSETQ. CDR3 sequence: CASSLRAMNTGELFF. The CDR3 DNA is TGCGCCAGCAGCTTGAGGGCGATGAACACCGGGGAGCTGTTTTTT.

The DNA for the CDR3 is TGTGCCAGTAGTACCCCTTACAGGGGGATGAACACTGAAGCTTTCTTT. It translates to CASSTPYRGMNTEAFF. V is TRBV19 and J is TRBJ1-1, with 8 bases identical to TRBD1. From germline, CDR1 is LNHDA and CDR2 SQIVND (reference sequence). V lost 4 bases and J lost 0; bases outside the gene matches: 7. This CDR3 has 16 amino acids. Complete variable domain (other parts from reference TRBV19 and TRBJ1-1): DGGITQSPKYLFRKEGQNVTLSCEQNLNHDAMYWYRQDPGQGLRLIYYSQIVNDFQKGDIAEGYSVSREKKESFPLTVTSAQKNPTAFYLCASSTPYRGMNTEAFFGQGTRLTVV.

The gene calls are TRBV7-8 and TRBJ2-7; 12 bases align to TRBD2. V gave up 5 bases and J gave up 2 bases; unmatched junction bases: 1. Germline V gene sequence: CDR1 SGHVS, CDR2 FQNEAQ. The CDR3 contains 14 residues. The CDR3 is CASSRLAGAYEQYF. DNA of the CDR3: TGTGCCAGCAGCCGACTAGCGGGAGCCTACGAGCAGTACTTC.

V is TRBV15 and J is TRBJ1-6; 8 nucleotides line up with TRBD1. Germline lookup yields CDR1 LNHNV and CDR2 YYDKDF (reference sequence). This CDR3 spans 16 amino acids. V lost 4 bases, J lost 7 bases, and 9 bases stayed unmatched. CDR3 amino acids: CATSTTRGLSNSPLHF. CDR3 DNA: TGTGCCACCAGCACTACCAGGGGGCTCTCAAATTCACCCCTCCACTTT.

The V call is TRBV11-3, the J call TRBJ2-7, with D unresolved. The DNA end lines up better with TRBJ2-1; the J call may be wrong. This CDR3 is 13 amino acids long. Germline CDR1 SGHNT, CDR2 YENEEA. This chain's CDR3 is CASSSGPYNEQFF. The CDR3 nucleotides are TGTGCCAGCAGCTCCGGACCGTACAATGAGCAGTTCTTC.

This clone appeared a single time. This sequence joins TRBV11-1 and TRBJ2-1; TRBD2 agrees at 14 bases. Germline V lookup: CDR1 SGHAT, CDR2 FQDESV (reference sequence). The CDR3 has 15 amino acids. The trim removed 5 bases at V and 12 bases at J, leaving 9 bases unmatched. CDR3 sequence (DNA): TGTGCCAGCAGCGTCGGGACTAGCGGGGGTACTAGGCAGTTCTTC. Its protein product is CASSVGTSGGTRQFF.

This clone was picked up one time. This CDR3 is CASRQGGTYEQYF. CDR3 DNA sequence: TGTGCCAGTCGACAGGGGGGCACCTACGAGCAGTACTTC. The rearrangement links TRBV19 to TRBJ2-7; 9 positions match TRBD1. The CDR3 length is 13 residues. CDR1 is LNHDA and CDR2 is SQIVND in the germline V gene (reference sequence). V was pared by 8 bases and J by 2 bases, with 4 bases of the junction left unmatched.

The chain combines TRBV9 with TRBJ1-1; 8 bases are a match to TRBD1. Germline V CDR1 and CDR2: SGDLS, YYNGEE. This CDR3 is built from 15 residues. Trimming cost V 4 bases and J 0 bases; bases outside gene matches: 5. CDR3 DNA: TGTGCCAGCAGCATTTCGACAGGGGTGAACACTGAAGCTTTCTTT. It codes for CASSISTGVNTEAFF.

This clone has only one observation. This chain joins TRBV18 and TRBJ2-1; 13 bases align to TRBD2. The ends lost 5 bases at V and 5 bases at J; junction bases unmatched: 6. Germline V gene data show CDR1 as KGHSH and CDR2 as LQKENI. CDR3 length: 16 amino acids. CDR3 sequence reads: CASSLVGLAGDNEQFF. As DNA, the CDR3 is TGTGCCAGCTCATTGGTAGGACTAGCGGGAGACAATGAGCAGTTCTTC.

This chain links TRBV19 with TRBJ2-1; D remains ambiguous. The V gene's germline CDR1 is LNHDA and CDR2 SQIVND (reference sequence). The V and J ends lost 3 bases and 9 bases respectively, with 18 bases between them. CDR3 length equals 15 residues. The CDR3 here is CASSIRLGLDVEQFF. CDR3 in DNA: TGTGCCAGTAGTATCCGCCTTGGTCTCGACGTTGAGCAGTTCTTC.

This clone was seen once. This rearrangement joins TRBV15 to TRBJ1-5, with unresolved D. Trimming cost V 1 base and J 5 bases, with 18 bases left between them. The CDR3 is 17 residues long. CDR1 and CDR2 from the germline V gene are LNHNV and YYDKDF (reference sequence). For the CDR3, the DNA is TGTGCCACCAGCAGAGGCCCCGGAGAGGGTCGCTATCAGCCCCAGCATTTT. Translated, it gives CATSRGPGEGRYQPQHF.

In its sample, this clone was seen a few times. This chain uses TRBV6-5 with TRBJ1-5; 7 nucleotides align to TRBD1. V shed 6 bases and J 4 bases; nucleotides not matched to a gene: 3. This CDR3 spans 13 amino acids. CDR1 is MNHEY and CDR2 is SVGAGI in the germline V gene. The CDR3 is CASSGTVNQPQHF. The CDR3 coding sequence is TGTGCCAGCAGCGGGACAGTAAATCAGCCCCAGCATTTT.

In this sample, this clone turned up once. The chain joins TRBV6-5 to TRBJ2-7, with 12 positions matching TRBD2. The V and J ends lost 7 bases and 6 bases, in that order; junction bases with no gene match: 10. Germline CDR1 is MNHEY and CDR2 is SVGAGI. CDR3 length equals 15 residues. The CDR3 DNA sequence: TGTGCCAGCATAAAGACTAGCGGGAGTTCTGGCGAGCAGTACTTC. This gives the protein CASIKTSGSSGEQYF.

The chain has TRBV28 and TRBJ2-7; TRBD1 matches 9 bases. V gave up 5 bases and J gave up 2 bases; unmatched junction bases: 4. Germline values: CDR1 MDHEN, CDR2 SYDVKM. The length of the CDR3 is 14 residues. CDR3 nucleotide sequence: TGTGCCAGCAGTCCCGGGACAGGGACCTACGAGCAGTACTTC. It encodes CASSPGTGTYEQYF.

The gene calls are TRBV5-1 and TRBJ2-5, with no clear D. The V end was cut by 5 bases, the J end by 6 bases, with 11 bases between. This CDR3 comprises 12 residues. CDR1 SGHRS and CDR2 YFSETQ come from the germline V gene. In DNA form, the CDR3 reads TGCGCCAGCAGATCAGAGGTACAGACCCAGTACTTC. This sequence encodes CASRSEVQTQYF.

This sequence joins TRBV11-2 and TRBJ1-3; TRBD1 matches 7 bases. Germline V gene sequence: CDR1 SGHAT, CDR2 FQNNGV. Losses at the gene ends were 6 bases for V and 0 bases for J; bases not matched to a gene: 5. This CDR3 has 15 residues. This chain's CDR3 is CASRRTGFSGNTIYF. CDR3 DNA: TGTGCCAGCAGGAGGACAGGTTTCTCTGGAAACACCATATATTTT.

V and J are TRBV27 and TRBJ1-5; D unresolved. The V and J ends lost 5 bases and 3 bases respectively, with 11 bases between them. Germline CDR1 reads MNHEY; CDR2 reads SMNVEV (reference sequence). This CDR3 is 14 amino acids long. The CDR3 sequence is CASSPWGDNQPQHF. DNA of the CDR3: TGTGCCAGCAGTCCATGGGGAGACAATCAGCCCCAGCATTTT.

The rearrangement joins TRBV7-9 to TRBJ2-1; possible D gene TRBD1, 5 bases. CDR1 SEHNR and CDR2 FQNEAQ come from the germline V gene (reference sequence). V lost 5 bases and J lost 4, with 12 bases in between. CDR3 length: 14 amino acids. DNA for the CDR3: TGTGCCAGCAGCCCCGTCACAGGTTACAATGAGCAGTTCTTC. As protein: CASSPVTGYNEQFF.

J is TRBJ2-2 and V is TRBV5-4, with D unclear. The CDR3 has 18 amino acids. V was clipped by 0 bases and J by 0 bases, with 15 bases between them. Germline V gene data show CDR1 as SGHNT and CDR2 as YYREEE (reference sequence). The DNA for the CDR3 is TGTGCCAGCAGCTTGGGCGGCGGTGGTTTCGCGAACACCGGGGAGCTGTTTTTT. It yields the protein CASSLGGGGFANTGELFF.

This clone was seen more than once but under ten times. The V and J genes are TRBV2 and TRBJ1-5; the D is unclear. CDR1 is SNHLY, CDR2 FYNNEI, per germline. Trimming removed 8 bases at V and 3 bases at J, with 11 bases between. The CDR3 consists of 13 residues. The DNA of the CDR3 is TGTGCCAGCTCCGCAGAGAACAATCAGCCCCAGCATTTT. Translation: CASSAENNQPQHF.

The chain recombines TRBV15 with TRBJ2-1, with TRBD1 matching 7 bases. This CDR3 comprises 16 residues. Trimming at V came to 1 base and at J to 4 bases, leaving 7 bases not matched to a gene. The germline V gene has CDR1 LNHNV and CDR2 YYDKDF (reference sequence). CDR3 nucleotides: TGTGCCACCAGCAGAGGGAACAGGGGCTTATACAATGAGCAGTTCTTC. Translated: CATSRGNRGLYNEQFF.